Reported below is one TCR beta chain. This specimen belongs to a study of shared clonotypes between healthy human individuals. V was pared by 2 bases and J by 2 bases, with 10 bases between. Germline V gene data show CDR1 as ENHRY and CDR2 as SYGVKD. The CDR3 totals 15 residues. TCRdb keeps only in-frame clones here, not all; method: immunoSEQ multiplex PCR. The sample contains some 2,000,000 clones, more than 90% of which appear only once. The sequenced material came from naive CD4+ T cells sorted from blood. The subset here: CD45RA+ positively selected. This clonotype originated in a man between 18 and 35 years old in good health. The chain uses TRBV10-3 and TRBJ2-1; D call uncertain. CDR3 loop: CAISEQKIPYNEQFF. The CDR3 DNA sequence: TGTGCCATCAGTGAGCAGAAGATACCCTACAATGAGCAGTTCTTC.